The rows below give T cell receptor beta chains drawn from one sample of a study of siplizumab effects on memory and regulatory T cells. Method: immunoSEQ multiplex PCR; TCRdb's copy keeps in-frame clones and lacks some. The sample records about 100,000 clones, 85% to 95% being singletons. The sequenced sample consisted of non-Treg CD4+ T cells sorted from blood. The receptors stem from a human donor in good health. The conserved cysteine and the conserved F or W are not part of the CDR3 here. Each record gives: V gene, J gene, CDR3 protein.

TRBV4-1	TRBJ2-7	ASSQDQGGQYEQY
TRBV5-4	TRBJ2-7	ASSRRDGTYEQY
TRBV9	TRBJ2-3	ASSVSGRADTQY
TRBV9	TRBJ1-4	ASSVGPTNEKLF
TRBV28	TRBJ2-2	ASRSRIGQGQTGELF
TRBV7-6	TRBJ2-1	ASSWYRDRALF
TRBV5-6	TRBJ2-3	ASSLGTLEQDTQY
TRBV5-1	TRBJ2-2	ASSLAGAQVTGELF
TRBV9	TRBJ2-7	ASSVSGTSVAGRFYEQY
TRBV18	TRBJ2-1	ASSRGMTYNEQF
TRBV7-2	TRBJ1-1	AIRRSSTREAF
TRBV19	TRBJ1-5	ASTGIPINQPQH
TRBV4-1	TRBJ1-3	ASSQVKGSPGNTIY
TRBV21-1	TRBJ2-5	ASSSPGRAETQY
TRBV6-1	TRBJ2-7	ASSGWGVYEQY
TRBV14	TRBJ1-2	ASSQTGTANYGYT
TRBV28	TRBJ2-5	ASSLGGGRQTQY
TRBV5-5	TRBJ2-7	ASSLAGGSYEQY
TRBV7-2	TRBJ2-3	ASSFLTDTQY
TRBV4-2	TRBJ1-2	ASSQDGGRQAGAYGYT
TRBV18	TRBJ2-3	ASRTSGRKTDTQY
TRBV6-1	TRBJ2-4	ASSAAGLAGPLLAKNIQY
TRBV18	TRBJ2-4	ASSPDLGLDAKNIQY
TRBV6-5	TRBJ2-7	ASSYSYREVHEQY
TRBV7-9	TRBJ2-2	ASSQPGGANTGELF
TRBV10-3	TRBJ2-2	AIRGNTGELF
TRBV11-2	TRBJ2-7	ASSLSLNRGINEQY